The rows below give T cell receptor beta chains drawn from one sample of a study of blood T cell repertoires in COVID-19. Using immunoSEQ multiplex PCR, the repertoire was profiled, and TCRdb retains in-frame clones only, with some absent. The data contain some 20,000 clones, about 88% of them singletons. What was sequenced was peripheral blood. The receptors were gathered from a human donor with acute or convalescent COVID-19. The donor label of this sample is uncertain. Both conserved end residues are part of each CDR3. The D gene is left open where the match is weak. Clone sizes are given selectively: once, few, many, or a class where the clone is expanded.

j_gene	abundance	d_gene	v_gene	CDR3aa	CDR3nt
TRBJ1-6	.	.	TRBV19	CASSIQGGTYNSPLHF	TGTGCCAGTAGTATACAGGGAGGTACCTATAATTCACCCCTCCACTTT
TRBJ1-1	.	.	TRBV7-2	CASSLDEGDHTEAFF	TGTGCCAGCAGCTTAGACGAGGGAGATCACACTGAAGCTTTCTTT
TRBJ2-5	.	.	TRBV5-6	CASSGDRRDLRETQYF	TGTGCCAGCAGCGGCGACCGGAGGGATCTGCGAGAGACCCAGTACTTC
TRBJ2-1	.	.	TRBV28	CASSLDSGLLLYNEQFF	TGTGCCAGCAGTTTGGATTCGGGACTCTTATTATACAATGAGCAGTTCTTC
TRBJ2-7	.	TRBD2	TRBV19	CASSLAGGLYEQYF	TGTGCCAGTTCCCTAGCGGGAGGGCTCTACGAGCAGTACTTC
TRBJ2-3	.	.	TRBV2	CASSERHTDTQYF	TGTGCCAGCAGTGAACGACACACAGATACGCAGTATTTT
TRBJ2-1	.	.	TRBV19	CASRMGGAYNEQFF	TGTGCCAGTAGAATGGGGGGTGCATACAATGAGCAGTTCTTC
TRBJ2-7	.	.	TRBV29-1	CSVGRSTYEQYF	TGCAGCGTTGGCAGGTCTACCTACGAGCAGTACTTC
TRBJ2-5	.	.	TRBV20-1	CSVGQETQYF	TGCAGTGTGGGGCAGGAGACCCAGTACTTC
TRBJ2-7	.	.	TRBV14	CASSQVGTSTYEQYF	TGTGCCAGCAGCCAAGTTGGGACATCTACCTACGAGCAGTACTTC
TRBJ2-3	.	TRBD1	TRBV12-3/TRBV12-4	CASSAYGTGTQYF	TGTGCCAGCAGTGCTTACGGGACAGGGACGCAGTATTTT
TRBJ1-1	.	.	TRBV5-4	CASSRRRGAENTEAFF	TGTGCCAGCAGCCGTCGGCGGGGGGCGGAAAACACTGAAGCTTTCTTT
TRBJ2-5	.	TRBD1	TRBV29-1	CSVQGAAKTQYF	TGCAGCGTACAGGGGGCTGCAAAGACCCAGTACTTC
TRBJ2-1	.	TRBD2	TRBV7-3	CASSLTGLVDEQFF	TGTGCCAGCAGCTTAACAGGACTAGTAGATGAGCAGTTCTTC
TRBJ2-1	.	TRBD2	TRBV9	CASSVSLGSGAAGHNEQFF	TGTGCCAGCAGCGTCTCCCTGGGTAGCGGGGCGGCGGGACACAATGAGCAGTTCTTC
TRBJ2-1	.	TRBD2	TRBV11-3	CASSSRDPGLSAVYNEQFF	TGTGCCAGCAGCTCCCGAGATCCGGGACTATCTGCCGTCTACAATGAGCAGTTCTTC
TRBJ2-5	.	.	TRBV6-5	CASSYSRGLDWTQYF	TGTGCCAGCAGTTATTCCCGAGGACTCGATTGGACCCAGTACTTC
TRBJ2-1	.	TRBD2	TRBV7-3	CASSPAGGIYNEQFF	TGTGCCAGCAGCCCAGCGGGGGGGATCTACAATGAGCAGTTCTTC
TRBJ1-2	.	TRBD1	TRBV6-5	CASRDRAGEGYTF	TGTGCCAGCAGGGACAGGGCAGGAGAAGGCTACACCTTC
TRBJ1-6	.	TRBD1	TRBV7-9	CASSRQGDNSPLHF	TGTGCCAGCAGCCGACAGGGGGACAATTCACCCCTCCACTTT
TRBJ2-7	.	TRBD2	TRBV9	CASSPGEGFIYEQYF	TGTGCCAGCAGCCCCGGGGAGGGATTTATATACGAGCAGTACTTC
TRBJ1-2	few	.	TRBV11-1	CASSFLGGTSYGYTF	TGTGCCAGCAGCTTCCTGGGAGGGACGAGCTATGGCTACACCTTC